Following are 32 T cell receptor beta chains from one sample sequenced in a study of T cells after yellow fever vaccination. TCRdb re-called the 5' RACE reads with MiXCR, one entry per CDR3 protein. The sample has 78,000 or so distinct CDR3 sequences, about 7.7% seen once. Source: CD8+ T cells sorted from PBMCs, taken about 10 days after the first yellow fever vaccination. The receptor source for this set is a man aged 18 to 29 who received the YFV17D yellow fever vaccine.

The genes are TRBV7-9 and TRBJ2-5; perhaps D is TRBD1 or TRBD2 (5 bases each). The germline V and J ends were trimmed by 5 bases and 1 base, with 17 bases remaining between them. Germline CDR1 and CDR2: SEHNR and FQNEAQ (reference sequence). The CDR3 runs to 16 residues. CDR3 nucleotides: TGTGCCAGCAGCCGAATACTTGGGGGTCCCCAAGAGACCCAGTACTTC. Protein product: CASSRILGGPQETQYF. The entire variable domain, with the rest obtained from reference TRBV7-9 and TRBJ2-5, is as follows: DTGVSQNPRHKITKRGQNVTFRCDPISEHNRLYWYRQTLGQGPEFLTYFQNEAQLEKSRLLSDRFSAERPKGSFSTLEIQRTEQGDSAMYLCASSRILGGPQETQYFGPGTRLLVL.

This clonotype was seen once. A clone one base away is much larger, so this may be a read error. The chain combines TRBV29-1 with TRBJ1-2, with D possibly being TRBD1 (5 bases). The CDR3 extends over 14 amino acids. Trimming shortened V by 6 bases and J by 3 bases, and 17 bases separated the two germline ends. Germline-derived CDR1 and CDR2 are SQVTM and ANQGSEA. The CDR3 sequence: CSVDRTWGYYGYTF. CDR3 bases: TGCAGCGTGGACCGGACATGGGGCTACTATGGCTACACCTTC. Complete variable domain (other parts from reference TRBV29-1 and TRBJ1-2): SAVISQKPSRDICQRGTSLTIQCQVDSQVTMMFWYRQQPGQSLTLIATANQGSEATYESGFVIDKFPISRPNLTFSTLTVSNMSPEDSSIYLCSVDRTWGYYGYTFGSGTRLTVV.

This clonotype was counted at least ten times. The chain uses TRBV10-3 and TRBJ1-1; D perhaps matches TRBD1 (6 bases). The germline V gene has CDR1 ENHRY and CDR2 SYGVKD. The CDR3 loop spans 16 amino acids. V lost 0 bases and J 1 base, leaving 12 bases between the germline ends. This chain's CDR3 is CAISESIGGANTEAFF. CDR3 coding DNA: TGTGCCATCAGTGAGTCGATAGGGGGGGCGAACACTGAAGCTTTCTTT.

This clonotype was seen at least ten times. The chain has TRBV11-2 and TRBJ2-1; possibly TRBD2 for D (7 bases). Trimming removed 5 bases from V and 4 bases from J, with 15 bases in between. The CDR3 sequence is 15 residues long. Germline CDR1 is SGHAT and CDR2 is FQNNGV. The CDR3 DNA sequence: TGTGCCAGCAGCCGACGGGGGGCCCCTTACAATGAGCAGTTCTTC. This gives the protein CASSRRGAPYNEQFF.

This clonotype was found many times. The chain joins TRBV29-1 to TRBJ1-1, with 8 bases aligning to TRBD1. The J segment lost 5 bases and the V segment lost 6 bases, leaving 8 bases of the junction unmatched. There are 13 residues in the CDR3. The germline CDR1 and CDR2 sequences are SQVTM and ANQGSEA. Here the CDR3 DNA reads TGCAGCGTCCTAACAGGGGGGAGAACTGAAGCTTTCTTT. Its translation is CSVLTGGRTEAFF.

This clonotype has a count of ten or more. The V call is TRBV12-3 or TRBV12-4, the J call TRBJ2-3; 10 bases are a match to TRBD1. CDR3 length: 15 amino acids. Trimming took 5 bases from V and 3 from J; bases not matched to a gene: 5. CDR3 protein: CASSLTGGATDTQYF. DNA for the CDR3: TGTGCCAGCAGTCTGACAGGGGGCGCGACAGATACGCAGTATTTT.

In this sample, this clonotype turned up a few times. This chain connects TRBV12-3 or TRBV12-4 to TRBJ1-1, with D tentatively TRBD1 (5 bases). CDR3 length equals 14 residues. V was pared by 3 bases and J by 8 bases, with 16 bases between. CDR3 loop: CASSFWPGRPEAFF. In DNA, the CDR3 is TGTGCCAGCAGTTTTTGGCCAGGGCGCCCCGAAGCTTTCTTT.

V usage is TRBV9 and J usage is TRBJ2-7; D may be TRBD1 (6 bases). CDR1 and CDR2 (germline): SGDLS, YYNGEE. Trimming pared 4 bases from V and 3 bases from J, leaving 20 bases between. This CDR3 is built from 16 residues. Here the CDR3 DNA reads TGTGCCAGCAGCCCTGGACAGTCACCACCAGGCTACGAGCAGTACTTC. The encoded protein is CASSPGQSPPGYEQYF.

This clonotype came up a few times. The chain carries TRBV7-9 and TRBJ1-2, with 8 nucleotides matching TRBD1. The length of the CDR3 is 14 residues. V shed 6 bases, J shed 1 base, and the junction held 4 bases outside the gene matches. Germline CDR1 and CDR2: SEHNR and FQNEAQ (reference sequence). The DNA for the CDR3 is TGTGCCAGCAGTTGGGACAGGAGTAACTATGGCTACACCTTC. Protein sequence: CASSWDRSNYGYTF.

The chain joins TRBV5-1 to TRBJ2-5; no reliable D call. The CDR3 has 15 amino acids. Germline assignment: CDR1 SGHRS and CDR2 YFSETQ. Trimming removed 1 base at V and 1 base at J, with 11 bases between. The CDR3 spells CASSLTAAGQETQYF. Here the CDR3 DNA reads TGCGCCAGCAGCTTGACGGCTGCAGGCCAAGAGACCCAGTACTTC.

The CDR3: CASSYRFGNEQFF. The DNA of the CDR3 is TGTGCCAGCAGTTACAGGTTCGGAAATGAGCAGTTCTTC. The chain uses TRBV6-5 and TRBJ2-1; no definite D call. The CDR3 runs to 13 residues. The germline V gene encodes CDR1 MNHEY and CDR2 SVGAGI. Trimming left V 2 bases short and J 7 bases short, with 9 bases between.

This clonotype was seen a handful of times. The rearrangement links TRBV5-6 to TRBJ2-7, with 8 bases identical to TRBD1. This CDR3 is 16 amino acids long. Germline assignment: CDR1 SGHDT and CDR2 YYEEEE. The CDR3: CASSLARGLSSHEQYV. For the CDR3, the DNA is TGTGCCAGCAGCTTGGCCAGGGGGCTCTCCTCCCACGAGCAGTACGTC.

This clonotype was observed a handful of times. The chain combines TRBV6-2 or TRBV6-3 with TRBJ1-5; the D gene is possibly TRBD1 (5 bases). Germline V lookup: CDR1 MNHEY, CDR2 SVGEGT. The CDR3 loop spans 14 amino acids. Trimming shortened V by 6 bases and J by 2 bases, and 11 bases separated the two germline ends. The CDR3 nucleotides are TGTGCCAGCAGCCCAGGGACTCGCAATCAGCCCCAGCATTTT. It translates to CASSPGTRNQPQHF.

A few counts support this clonotype. The gene calls are TRBV5-1 and TRBJ2-1; weak D call: TRBD2 (6 bases). The germline V and J ends were trimmed by 4 bases and 0 bases, with 11 bases remaining between them. CDR1 is SGHRS and CDR2 is YFSETQ in the germline V gene. There are 15 residues in the CDR3. The CDR3 DNA reads as TGCGCCAGCAGCGAGGGACTCAGCTCCTACAATGAGCAGTTCTTC. It specifies CASSEGLSSYNEQFF.

Ten or more counts support this clonotype. The chain has TRBV7-6 and TRBJ2-5; TRBD2 might be the D (5 bases). Trimming removed 1 base from V and 0 bases from J, with 9 bases in between. The CDR3 sequence is 15 residues long. Germline assignment: CDR1 SGHVS and CDR2 FNYEAQ. For the CDR3, the DNA is TGTGCCAGCAGCTTAGGGACTCGGTACCAAGAGACCCAGTACTTC. It translates to CASSLGTRYQETQYF. The entire variable domain, with the rest obtained from reference TRBV7-6 and TRBJ2-5, is as follows: GAGVSQSPRYKVTKRGQDVALRCDPISGHVSLYWYRQALGQGPEFLTYFNYEAQQDKSGLPNDRFSAERPEGSISTLTIQRTEQRDSAMYRCASSLGTRYQETQYFGPGTRLLVL.

The J gene is TRBJ1-4, the V gene TRBV7-9; D is uncertain. Trimming removed 3 bases from V and 8 bases from J, with 7 bases in between. Germline CDR1 SEHNR, CDR2 FQNEAQ (reference sequence). The CDR3 runs to 12 residues. Here the CDR3 reads CASSFTVEKLFF. The CDR3 nucleotides read TGTGCCAGCAGCTTTACGGTCGAAAAACTGTTTTTT.

This clonotype has ten or more counts. This chain uses TRBV15 with TRBJ1-1, with D possibly TRBD1 on 5 matching bases. The CDR3 is 21 residues long. Trimming shortened V by 0 bases and J by 0 bases, and 26 bases separated the two germline ends. Germline V gives CDR1 LNHNV, CDR2 YYDKDF (reference sequence). CDR3 sequence: CATSRDKLTVRSLMVNTEAFF. The CDR3 DNA is TGTGCCACCAGCAGAGACAAACTGACAGTCAGGTCCTTAATGGTGAACACTGAAGCTTTCTTT.

This clonotype was seen a few times. V usage is TRBV4-3 and J usage is TRBJ2-7; 11 positions match TRBD2. Germline V gene lookup returns CDR1 LGHNA and CDR2 YSLEER. Germline trimming cut 1 base from V and 5 bases from J; bases unmatched to any gene: 4. The CDR3 has 15 amino acids. Here the CDR3 reads CASSQGLAGSNEQYF. The CDR3 DNA is TGCGCCAGCAGCCAAGGACTAGCGGGGAGCAACGAGCAGTACTTC.

This clonotype was seen repeatedly, ten times or more. V is TRBV9 and J is TRBJ1-5, with a weak D call TRBD1 (5 bases). The germline V gene has CDR1 SGDLS and CDR2 YYNGEE. Trimming took off 5 bases at V and 5 bases at J, with 17 bases between the two ends. This CDR3 is 15 amino acids long. CDR3 loop: CASRTPRGGHQPQHF. In DNA, the CDR3 is TGTGCCAGCAGGACCCCCCGCGGGGGACATCAGCCCCAGCATTTT.

The table lists this clonotype with many counts. Written as DNA, the CDR3 is TGCGCCAGCAGCCAAGATGTACAGGGGTCCTACGAGCAGTACTTC. Protein sequence: CASSQDVQGSYEQYF. The V gene is TRBV4-1, the J gene TRBJ2-7; 7 bases align to TRBD1. The CDR3 consists of 15 residues. The J segment lost 1 base and the V segment lost 0 bases, leaving 3 bases of the junction unmatched. Germline V lookup: CDR1 MGHRA, CDR2 YSYEKL.

This clonotype was recorded many times. The genes are TRBV20-1 and TRBJ2-7, with 8 bases lining up with TRBD2. Trimming at V came to 5 bases and at J to 4 bases, leaving 10 bases not matched to a gene. The CDR3 totals 14 residues. Germline loops: CDR1 DFQATT, CDR2 SNEGSKA (reference sequence). The CDR3 loop is CSARRSGGDYEQYV. The DNA of the CDR3 is TGCAGTGCTCGTAGAAGCGGGGGAGATTACGAGCAGTACGTC.

This clonotype was seen only a few times. J is TRBJ1-2 and V is TRBV5-1; D gene ambiguous. In germline, CDR1 is SGHRS, CDR2 YFSETQ. Between the trimmed V and J ends, which lost 2 bases and 8 bases, there was a span of 16 bases. The CDR3 has 14 residues. The CDR3 loop is CASSFGRPPSGYTF. CDR3 in DNA: TGCGCCAGCAGCTTCGGACGGCCCCCGTCGGGCTACACCTTC.

This clonotype was picked up many times. This sequence joins TRBV3-1 and TRBJ1-6; 10 bases are shared with TRBD1. CDR3 size: 14 residues. With V trimmed by 4 bases and J by 13 bases, 7 bases remained unmatched. From germline, CDR1 is LGHDT and CDR2 YNNKEL (reference sequence). In nucleotides, the CDR3 is TGTGCCAGCAGCCCACGACAGGGGGCAGGGCCCCTCCACTTT. It codes for CASSPRQGAGPLHF.

This clonotype was recorded a few times. The chain combines TRBV4-1 with TRBJ1-1, with D hard to call. Germline V gene data show CDR1 as MGHRA and CDR2 as YSYEKL. Trimming removed 5 bases at V and 0 bases at J, with 16 bases between. This CDR3 has 16 amino acids. The CDR3 sequence is CASSFRQSLMNTEAFF. The DNA of the CDR3 is TGCGCCAGCAGCTTCCGGCAGAGCCTAATGAACACTGAAGCTTTCTTT.

This clonotype was observed many times. The chain couples TRBV6-5 to TRBJ1-1; D not certain. Trimming removed 0 bases from V and 4 bases from J, with 6 bases in between. The CDR3 is made up of 13 amino acids. Germline V lookup: CDR1 MNHEY, CDR2 SVGAGI. This CDR3 reads CASSYSSATEAFF. As DNA, the CDR3 is TGTGCCAGCAGTTACTCGTCCGCCACTGAAGCTTTCTTT.

This clonotype was observed many times. The gene calls are TRBV6-1 and TRBJ2-1, with 14 bases fitting TRBD2. V gave up 11 bases and J gave up 4 bases; unmatched junction bases: 4. In germline, CDR1 is MNHNS, CDR2 SASEGT. The CDR3 is made up of 14 amino acids. As DNA, the CDR3 is TGTGCCTTAGGACTAGCGGGGGGTTACAATGAGCAGTTCTTC. Translation: CALGLAGGYNEQFF.

The rearrangement links TRBV15 to TRBJ2-5; 7 nucleotides align to TRBD2. Per the germline V gene, CDR1 is LNHNV and CDR2 is YYDKDF (reference sequence). Germline trimming cut 5 bases from V and 4 bases from J; bases unmatched to any gene: 1. The CDR3 totals 12 residues. The chain's CDR3 is CATSWGGETQYF. The CDR3 DNA follows: TGTGCCACCAGCTGGGGGGGAGAGACCCAGTACTTC.

This clonotype has a count of ten or more. V and J are TRBV25-1 and TRBJ1-2; 9 positions agree with TRBD1. With 4 bases clipped from V and 3 bases from J, the junction kept 6 bases outside the gene matches. CDR1 MGHDK and CDR2 SYGVNS come from the germline V gene. The CDR3 sequence is 15 residues long. For the CDR3, the DNA is TGTGCCAGCAGTGCGGGGACAGGGACTCACTATGGCTACACCTTC. It encodes CASSAGTGTHYGYTF.

This clonotype has at least ten counts. The V call is TRBV4-3, the J call TRBJ2-7; TRBD2 is a possible D gene (7 bases). V lost 4 bases and J 2 bases, leaving 18 bases between the germline ends. In germline, CDR1 is LGHNA, CDR2 YSLEER. The CDR3 length is 16 residues. The CDR3 here is CASSLGGGRRPYEQYF. CDR3 DNA: TGCGCCAGCAGCCTAGGGGGAGGGCGGAGGCCCTACGAGCAGTACTTC.

This clonotype appeared a few times. CDR3 in DNA: TGTGCCAGCAGTGGAGACCCGGGACAGGGGAGCGATGAGCAGTTCTTC. Its protein product is CASSGDPGQGSDEQFF. The chain uses TRBV6-1 and TRBJ2-1; 10 nucleotides agree with TRBD1. Germline CDR1 is MNHNS and CDR2 is SASEGT. The CDR3 totals 16 residues. V lost 4 bases and J lost 8; bases outside the gene matches: 11.

At least ten counts were recorded for this clonotype. This sequence joins TRBV12-3 or TRBV12-4 and TRBJ1-5; D remains unclear. Trimming left V 4 bases short and J 5 bases short, with 12 bases between. This CDR3 contains 14 residues. CDR3 sequence (DNA): TGTGCCAGCAGTTCTGCAGCGTGGGATCAGCCCCAGCATTTT. This encodes CASSSAAWDQPQHF.

The chain recombines TRBV5-1 with TRBJ1-1; TRBD1 aligns across 7 bases. The CDR3 loop spans 14 amino acids. Unmatched junction bases numbered 5, after V lost 5 bases and J lost 1 base. Germline V gene lookup returns CDR1 SGHRS and CDR2 YFSETQ. CDR3 nucleotide sequence: TGCGCCAGCAGTCAGACAGGGAAGAACACTGAAGCTTTCTTT. Protein sequence: CASSQTGKNTEAFF.